Listed below are T cell receptor beta chains from one sample, sequenced in a study of cytomegalovirus exposure and HLA in healthy donors. Some clones are missing from TCRdb's copy, which holds only in-frame ones; the method was immunoSEQ multiplex PCR. The table records approximately 270,000 clones, over 70% of them present only once. The sample consisted of PBMCs. These receptors were collected from a girl aged 2-10 years in good health and CMV-seronegative. Both conserved end residues are part of each CDR3. D genes are given only for firm matches. The size of a clone is reported for some rows only, either as once, few or many, or as a class for expanded clones.

len	v_gene	j_gene	abundance	d_gene	CDR3nt	CDR3aa
16	TRBV5-8	TRBJ2-7	-	-	TGTGCCAGCAGCTTGCGACAGCTCCTCGGTTCCTACGAGCAGTACTTC	CASSLRQLLGSYEQYF
17	TRBV5-1	TRBJ2-7	few	TRBD2	TGCGCCAGCAGCTTTGTGCTAGCGGGGGGGCGAGGCTACGAGCAGTACTTC	CASSFVLAGGRGYEQYF
14	TRBV5-6	TRBJ1-3	-	-	TGTGCCAGCACTAACAGGGATCCTGGAAACACCATATATTTT	CASTNRDPGNTIYF
13	TRBV2	TRBJ2-2	-	-	TGTGCCAGCAGGACAGAGAACACCGGGGAGCTGTTTTTT	CASRTENTGELFF
15	TRBV15	TRBJ1-5	once	TRBD1	TGTGCCACCAGCTCTCGTCGGACAGGAAATCAGCCCCAGCATTTT	CATSSRRTGNQPQHF
11	TRBV27	TRBJ2-3	once	-	TGTGCCAGCAGTTTCTATGATACGCAGTATTTT	CASSFYDTQYF
16	TRBV9	TRBJ1-4	-	-	TGTGTCAGCAGCGAGAGGGTTGGAGCAACTAATGAAAAACTGTTTTTT	CVSSERVGATNEKLFF
17	TRBV4-1	TRBJ1-1	-	TRBD1	TGCGCCAGCAGCCCAAAGCGACAGGGTACGGGGAACACTGAAGCTTTCTTT	CASSPKRQGTGNTEAFF
13	TRBV6-5	TRBJ1-1	-	-	TGTGCCAGCAGACAAGACAGGCAACTACGGGCTTTCTTT	CASRQDRQLRAFF
16	TRBV4-1	TRBJ2-3	-	-	TGCGCCAGCAGCCAAGATGGACGAGAAGGGGCAGATACGCAGTATTTT	CASSQDGREGADTQYF
17	TRBV9	TRBJ2-1	-	TRBD2	TGTGCCAGCAGCGTAATAACTAGCGGAACGCCGGGAGATGAGCAGTTCTTC	CASSVITSGTPGDEQFF
15	TRBV7-7	TRBJ2-2	-	TRBD2	TGTGCCAGCAGCCATAATAGCGGGAGTCCCGGGGAGCTGTTTTTT	CASSHNSGSPGELFF
14	TRBV7-9	TRBJ1-2	-	-	TGTTCCAGCAGCCTACCGGGACTGATCTATGGCTACACCTTC	CSSSLPGLIYGYTF
14	TRBV27	TRBJ2-5	-	TRBD2	TGTGCCAGCTGCCGGGGGGGGTCCAAAGAGACCCAGTACTTC	CASCRGGSKETQYF
15	TRBV9	TRBJ2-1	-	TRBD2	TGTGCCAGCAGCTCCAACGCGGGAGACTACAATGAGCAGTTCTTC	CASSSNAGDYNEQFF
15	TRBV10-2	TRBJ2-3	-	TRBD2	TGCGCCAGCAGTGATCTCGCGGGGGGGCCGGATACGCAGTATTTT	CASSDLAGGPDTQYF
14	TRBV7-6	TRBJ2-7	-	-	TGTGCCAGCAGCCCCACAGCGGGCGGCTCGGAGCAGTACTTC	CASSPTAGGSEQYF
15	TRBV9	TRBJ2-5	-	TRBD2	TGTGCCAGCAGCGCCCCGATAGCGGGGCTTGAGACCCAGTACTTC	CASSAPIAGLETQYF
15	TRBV6-1	TRBJ2-7	-	TRBD1	TGTGCCAGCAGGTGGACAGGGGCCTTCTCCTACGAGCAGTACTTC	CASRWTGAFSYEQYF
15	TRBV7-9	TRBJ2-7	-	TRBD2	TGTGCCAGCAGCCTTATGGGACTAGCGGGAGAAGAGCAGTACTTC	CASSLMGLAGEEQYF
17	TRBV5-4	TRBJ2-3	-	-	TGTGCCAGCAGCTCCTCCCCTAGCTGGCGGGCCACAGATACGCAGTATTTT	CASSSSPSWRATDTQYF
14	TRBV5-4	TRBJ2-5	-	TRBD2	TGTGCCAGCAGCTTCACTAGCGCACAAGAGACCCAGTACTTC	CASSFTSAQETQYF
17	TRBV18	TRBJ2-1	few	-	TGTGCCAGCTCACCAGTGGGCGGGACAGTGCCCAACAATGAGCAGTTCTTC	CASSPVGGTVPNNEQFF
16	TRBV6-5	TRBJ2-7	once	TRBD1	TGTGCCAGCAGTTACTCGGCTGGACAGGGGACTTACGAGCAGTACTTC	CASSYSAGQGTYEQYF
14	TRBV14	TRBJ2-5	once	-	TGTGCCAGCAGCCAAACCGGGACACAAGAGACCCAGTACTTC	CASSQTGTQETQYF
14	TRBV10-3	TRBJ2-7	-	TRBD1	TGTGCCATCAGTGGGGGACAGGGGCCCGACGAGCAGTACTTC	CAISGGQGPDEQYF
13	TRBV11-2	TRBJ2-2	-	-	TGTGCCAGCAGCTTAGACCGGGGCGGGGAGCTGTTTTTT	CASSLDRGGELFF